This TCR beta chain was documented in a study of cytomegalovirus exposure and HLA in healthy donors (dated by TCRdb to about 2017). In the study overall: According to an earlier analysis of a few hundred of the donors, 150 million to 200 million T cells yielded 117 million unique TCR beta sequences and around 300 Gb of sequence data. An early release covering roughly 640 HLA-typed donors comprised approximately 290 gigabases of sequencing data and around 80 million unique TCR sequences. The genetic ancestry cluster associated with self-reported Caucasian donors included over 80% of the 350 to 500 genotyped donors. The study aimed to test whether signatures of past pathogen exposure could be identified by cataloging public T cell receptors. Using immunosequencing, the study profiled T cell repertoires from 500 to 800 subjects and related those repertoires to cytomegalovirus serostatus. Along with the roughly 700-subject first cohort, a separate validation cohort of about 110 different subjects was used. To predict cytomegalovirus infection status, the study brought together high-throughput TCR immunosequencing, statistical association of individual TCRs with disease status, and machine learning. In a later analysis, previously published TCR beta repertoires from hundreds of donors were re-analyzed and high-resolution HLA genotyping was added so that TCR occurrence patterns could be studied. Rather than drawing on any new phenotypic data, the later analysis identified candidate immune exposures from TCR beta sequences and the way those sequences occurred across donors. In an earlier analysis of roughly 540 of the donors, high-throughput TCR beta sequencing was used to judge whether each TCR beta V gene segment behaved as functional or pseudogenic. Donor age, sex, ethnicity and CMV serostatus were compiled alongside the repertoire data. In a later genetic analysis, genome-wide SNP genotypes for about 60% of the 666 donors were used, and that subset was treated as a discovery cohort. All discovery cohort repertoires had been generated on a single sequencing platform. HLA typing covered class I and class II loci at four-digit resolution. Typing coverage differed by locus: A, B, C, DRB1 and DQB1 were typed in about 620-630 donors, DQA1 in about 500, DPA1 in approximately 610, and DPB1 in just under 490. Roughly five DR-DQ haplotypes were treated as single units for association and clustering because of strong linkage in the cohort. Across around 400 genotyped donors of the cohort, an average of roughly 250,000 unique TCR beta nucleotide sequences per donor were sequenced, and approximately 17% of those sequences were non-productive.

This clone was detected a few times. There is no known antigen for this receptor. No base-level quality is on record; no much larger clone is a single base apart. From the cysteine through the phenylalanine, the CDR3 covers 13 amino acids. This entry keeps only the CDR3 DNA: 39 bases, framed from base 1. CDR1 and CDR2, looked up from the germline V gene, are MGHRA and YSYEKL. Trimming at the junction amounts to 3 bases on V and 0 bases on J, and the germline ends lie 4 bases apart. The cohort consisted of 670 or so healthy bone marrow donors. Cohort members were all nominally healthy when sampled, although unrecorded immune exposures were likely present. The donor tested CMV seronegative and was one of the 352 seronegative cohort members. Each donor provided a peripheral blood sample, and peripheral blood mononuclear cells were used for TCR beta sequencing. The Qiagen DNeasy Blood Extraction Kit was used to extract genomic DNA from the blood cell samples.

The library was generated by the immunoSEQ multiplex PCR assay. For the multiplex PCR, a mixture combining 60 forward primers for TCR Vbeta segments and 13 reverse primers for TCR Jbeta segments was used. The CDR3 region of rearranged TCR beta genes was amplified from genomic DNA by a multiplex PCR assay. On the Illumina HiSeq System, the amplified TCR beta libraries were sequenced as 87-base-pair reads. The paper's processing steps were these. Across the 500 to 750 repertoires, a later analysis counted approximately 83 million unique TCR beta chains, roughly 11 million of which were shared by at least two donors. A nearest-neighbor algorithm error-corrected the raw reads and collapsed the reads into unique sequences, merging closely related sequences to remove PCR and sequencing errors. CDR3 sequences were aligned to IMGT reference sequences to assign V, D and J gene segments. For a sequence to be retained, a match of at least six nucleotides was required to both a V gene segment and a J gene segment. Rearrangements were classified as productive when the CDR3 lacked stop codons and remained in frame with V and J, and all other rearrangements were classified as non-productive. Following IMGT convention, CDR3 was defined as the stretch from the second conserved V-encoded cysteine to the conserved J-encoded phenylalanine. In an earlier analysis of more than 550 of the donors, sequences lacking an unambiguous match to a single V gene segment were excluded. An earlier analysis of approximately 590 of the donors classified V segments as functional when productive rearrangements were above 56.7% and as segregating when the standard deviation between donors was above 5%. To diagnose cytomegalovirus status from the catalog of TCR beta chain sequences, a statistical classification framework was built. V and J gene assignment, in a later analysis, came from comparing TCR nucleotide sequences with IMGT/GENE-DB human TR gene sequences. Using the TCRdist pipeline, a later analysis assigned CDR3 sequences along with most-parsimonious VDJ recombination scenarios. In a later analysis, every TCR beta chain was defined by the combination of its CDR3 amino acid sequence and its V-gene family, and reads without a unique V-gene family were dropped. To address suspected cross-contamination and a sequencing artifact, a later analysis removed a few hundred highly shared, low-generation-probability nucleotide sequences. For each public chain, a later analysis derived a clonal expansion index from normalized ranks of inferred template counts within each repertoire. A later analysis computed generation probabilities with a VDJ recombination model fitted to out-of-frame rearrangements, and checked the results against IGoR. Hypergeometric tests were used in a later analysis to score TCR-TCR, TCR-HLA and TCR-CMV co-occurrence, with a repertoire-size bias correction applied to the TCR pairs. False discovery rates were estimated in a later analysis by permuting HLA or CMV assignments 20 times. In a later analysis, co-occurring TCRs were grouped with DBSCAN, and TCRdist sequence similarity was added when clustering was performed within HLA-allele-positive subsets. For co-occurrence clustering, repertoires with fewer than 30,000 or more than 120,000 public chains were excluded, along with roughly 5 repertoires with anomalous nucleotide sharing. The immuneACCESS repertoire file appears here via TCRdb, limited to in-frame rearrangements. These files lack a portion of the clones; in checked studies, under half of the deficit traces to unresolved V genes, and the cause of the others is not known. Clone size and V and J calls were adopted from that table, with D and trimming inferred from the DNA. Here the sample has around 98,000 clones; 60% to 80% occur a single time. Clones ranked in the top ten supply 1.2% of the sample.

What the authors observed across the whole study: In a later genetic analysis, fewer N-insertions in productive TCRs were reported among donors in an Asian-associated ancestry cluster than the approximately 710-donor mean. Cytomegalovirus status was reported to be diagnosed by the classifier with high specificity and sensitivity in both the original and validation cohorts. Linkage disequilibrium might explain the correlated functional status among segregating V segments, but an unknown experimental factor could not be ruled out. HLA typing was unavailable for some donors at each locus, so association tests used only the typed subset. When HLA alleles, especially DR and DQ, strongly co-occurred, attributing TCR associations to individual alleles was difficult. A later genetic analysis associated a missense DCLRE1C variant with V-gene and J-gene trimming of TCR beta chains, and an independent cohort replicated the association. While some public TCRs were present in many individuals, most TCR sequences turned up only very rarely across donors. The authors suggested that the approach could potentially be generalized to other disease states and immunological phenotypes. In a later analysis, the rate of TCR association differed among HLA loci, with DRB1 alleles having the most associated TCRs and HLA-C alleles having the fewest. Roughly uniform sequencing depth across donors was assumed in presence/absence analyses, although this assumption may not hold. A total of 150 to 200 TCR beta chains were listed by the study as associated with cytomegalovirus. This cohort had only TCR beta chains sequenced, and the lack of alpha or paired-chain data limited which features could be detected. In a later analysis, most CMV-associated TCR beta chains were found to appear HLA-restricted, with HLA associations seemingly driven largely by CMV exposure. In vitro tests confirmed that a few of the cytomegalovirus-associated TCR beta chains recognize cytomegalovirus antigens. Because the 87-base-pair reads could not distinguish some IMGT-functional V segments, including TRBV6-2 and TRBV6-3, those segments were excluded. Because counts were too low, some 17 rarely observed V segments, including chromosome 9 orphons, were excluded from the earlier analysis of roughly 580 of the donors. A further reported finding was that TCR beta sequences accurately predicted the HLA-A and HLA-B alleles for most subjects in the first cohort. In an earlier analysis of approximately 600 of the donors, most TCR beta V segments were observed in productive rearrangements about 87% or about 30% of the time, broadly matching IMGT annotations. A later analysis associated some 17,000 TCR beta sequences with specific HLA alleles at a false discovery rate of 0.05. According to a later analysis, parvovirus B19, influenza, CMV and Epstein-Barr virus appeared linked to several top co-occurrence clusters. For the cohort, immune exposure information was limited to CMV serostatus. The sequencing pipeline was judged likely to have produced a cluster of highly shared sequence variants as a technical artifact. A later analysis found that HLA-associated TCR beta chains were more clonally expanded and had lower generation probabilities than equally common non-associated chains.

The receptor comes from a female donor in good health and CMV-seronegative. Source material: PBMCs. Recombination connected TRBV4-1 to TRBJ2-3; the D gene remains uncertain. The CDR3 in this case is CASSQSSTDTQYF. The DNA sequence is TGCGCCAGCAGCCAGTCGAGCACAGATACGCAGTATTTT.